This paragraph reports one T cell receptor beta chain. At least ten counts were recorded for this clonotype. The antigen it recognizes is unknown. Base-call qualities are not available, and no considerably larger clone is one nucleotide away. The germline V gene (reference sequence) provides CDR1 LNHNV and CDR2 YYDKDF. The CDR3, cysteine through phenylalanine, is 15 amino acids long. Only the CDR3 part of the read is kept: 45 bases, read in frame from the first base. V is pruned by 1 base and J by 1 base, leaving 4 bases of the junction without a gene match. In the ophthalmopathy patients, disease was moderately to severely active, with a Clinical Activity Score of 3 or more, a NOSPECS grade of 4 or more, and a duration of less than 3 months. Any patient with an uncontrolled infection, another autoimmune disease, pregnancy or lactation was excluded. Clinical symptoms, serum thyroxine and TRAb, thyroid ultrasound, and orbital computed tomography formed the basis for the diagnoses. PBMCs were separated from 7.5 to 10 ml of fresh peripheral blood using Ficoll-Paque density gradient centrifugation. Total RNA was extracted using Trizol reagent, and RNA quality was assessed on an Agilent 2100 Bioanalyzer.

The sample comes from a study of T cells in Graves' hyperthyroidism and ophthalmopathy (dated 2019 in TCRdb). For the wider study: Peripheral blood samples were taken at the time of initial diagnosis, prior to any treatment. The 75 to 100 discovery patients were divided at random into training and test sets in a 7:3 ratio. After sampling, hyperthyroidism patients received methimazole starting at 30 mg daily, and ophthalmopathy patients received high-dose intravenous methylprednisolone. The study also compared thyroid tissue and blood T-cell repertoires from 6 or 7 Graves' hyperthyroidism patients. TCR V-J signatures able to tell the groups apart were searched for in a discovery cohort of some 97 patients, of whom more than 40 had Graves' ophthalmopathy and some 60 had stable Graves' hyperthyroidism. Prospective prediction of ophthalmopathy was tested in an independent validation cohort of 18 to 20 hyperthyroidism patients and 15 to 17 patients who later progressed to ophthalmopathy. According to the paper, TCR Vbeta CDR3 sequencing was carried out on 120 to 150 peripheral blood samples, which came from about 45 ophthalmopathy, around 74 hyperthyroidism and some 17 progressor patients. General conclusions and limits of the study: Most expanded thyroid clonotypes (frequency above 0.001) were also found in blood, which suggests that blood repertoires may mirror thyroid immune responses. Sample size was not statistically predetermined, and blinding of investigators to group allocation was not performed. A model built on a 13 V-J signature distinguished ophthalmopathy from stable hyperthyroidism, reaching over 85% sensitivity and about 81% specificity in cross-validation and 80%/75% in testing. In validation, the model predicted progression to ophthalmopathy a median of around 6.5 months before onset, with roughly 71% sensitivity and roughly 79% specificity.

The TCR beta CDR3 regions were amplified from RNA transcripts. The TCR CDR3 was subjected to a first round of RT-PCR using the HTBI primer set and the Qiagen OneStep RT-PCR kit. Libraries were constructed in a second round of multiplex PCR, after which size selection and purification were carried out. Paired-end sequencing of the libraries was performed with 100 bp reads on an Illumina HiSeq2000. The source study handled its data this way. Raw data were processed with SOAPnuke, discarding reads with adapters, uncalled bases, mean Phred below 15, or no exact constant-primer or identifier match. High-quality paired reads were merged using COPE v1.2.5, and each unique nucleotide sequence was defined as a clonotype. Clonotypes were aligned to IMGT TRBV, TRBD and TRBJ reference segments using MiTCR v1.1. Analysis was restricted to V-J combinations with a frequency above 0.0001, which covered approximately 99% of repertoires. A TCS score was defined as the ratio between F50 (clonal expansion) and ExV (chaos), using BLOSUM62-based TCRdist between CDR3 peptides within each V-J. Welch's t-statistics and random forest reduced around 510 V-J features to around 14, which were used in a naive Bayes classifier (R e1071). Starting from the raw public reads, TCRdb applied fastp trimming at Q25, assembled clones with MiXCR and retained in-frame beta chains. Merged by CDR3 protein, the rows form single entries marked with the most common genes and DNA. TCRdb, rather than the study authors, made the V and J calls. This sample comprises more than 350,000 distinct CDR3 sequences, about 15% of them detected only once. The top ten hold about 20% of the sample.

The specimen was blood. This chain joins TRBV15 to TRBJ2-7; TRBD1 lines up with 7 middle nucleotides. The receptor was isolated from a woman aged 25 to 45 with Graves' ophthalmopathy. The nucleotide sequence reads TGTGCCACCAGCAGAGTTTACAGGGGATCCTACGAGCAGTACTTC. Protein translation: CATSRVYRGSYEQYF.